These 32 T cell receptor beta chains came from one sample sequenced in a study of shared clonotypes between healthy human individuals. Here immunoSEQ multiplex PCR was the method, and the copy in TCRdb shows in-frame clones only, minus some. The repertoire holds a few million clones, 90% to 95% seen once, with 0.13% to 0.15% in the top ten. The sequenced sample was naive CD4+ T cells sorted from blood. Subset meaning: CD45RA+ positively selected. The receptor source for this set is a man aged 18 to 35 in good health.

The rearrangement uses TRBV11-2 and TRBJ1-3, with 9 nucleotides matching TRBD1. The CDR3 consists of 16 residues. Germline values: CDR1 SGHAT, CDR2 FQNNGV. The V segment lost 3 bases and the J segment 4 bases; nucleotides outside the gene matches: 7. The CDR3 loop reads CASSFVRDRAGNTIYF. DNA for the CDR3: TGTGCCAGCAGCTTTGTCCGGGACAGGGCAGGAAACACCATATATTTT.

The chain carries TRBV2 and TRBJ1-3, with D hard to call. This CDR3 region has 14 residues. CDR1 is SNHLY and CDR2 is FYNNEI in the germline V gene. With 8 bases removed from V and 0 bases from J, the gap between germline ends came to 11 bases. The DNA for the CDR3 is TGTGCCAGCCGGGAGGTAGTCTCTGGAAACACCATATATTTT. Translated: CASREVVSGNTIYF.

The gene calls are TRBV5-1 and TRBJ2-3; 10 bases agree with TRBD2. J was trimmed by 3 bases and V by 4 bases; bases with no gene match: 14. The CDR3 has 18 residues. Looked up from germline, CDR1 is SGHRS and CDR2 is YFSETQ. CDR3 in amino acids: CASSPGLGIAGGTDTQYF. Here the CDR3 DNA reads TGCGCCAGCAGCCCGGGATTAGGAATAGCGGGGGGAACAGATACGCAGTATTTT.

The chain joins TRBV5-4 to TRBJ2-3; 9 nucleotides line up with TRBD1. The CDR3 length is 17 residues. The germline gives CDR1 SGHNT, CDR2 YYREEE (reference sequence). V was pared by 3 bases and J by 4 bases, with 12 bases of the junction left unmatched. The CDR3 nucleotides are TGTGCCAGCAGCTCAGCCCGGGACAGGGTTATGGCAGATACGCAGTATTTT. This gives the protein CASSSARDRVMADTQYF.

This chain links TRBV11-2 with TRBJ2-7; 10 positions match TRBD2. After removal of 0 bases from V and 7 bases from J, the junction contained 12 bases not matched to a gene. CDR3 length: 17 residues. Germline V gives CDR1 SGHAT, CDR2 FQNNGV. CDR3 in DNA: TGTGCCAGCAGCTTAGATTACCTAGCGGGGGCCCGGGGGGAGCAGTACTTC. It yields the protein CASSLDYLAGARGEQYF.

The CDR3, as DNA: TGCGCCAGCATTACCCCATTTACCCGCGGGACGGAACACTTCGACTCTGGAAACACCATATATTTT. Protein product: CASITPFTRGTEHFDSGNTIYF. The chain joins TRBV5-1 to TRBJ1-3; possible D gene TRBD1, 5 bases. CDR3 length equals 22 residues. The V and J ends lost 6 bases and 0 bases respectively, with 34 bases between them. Germline V gives CDR1 SGHRS, CDR2 YFSETQ.

The chain combines TRBV5-1 with TRBJ2-5, with 7 bases fitting TRBD1. Germline V CDR1 and CDR2: SGHRS, YFSETQ. Germline trimming cut 5 bases from V and 2 bases from J; bases unmatched to any gene: 9. The CDR3 has 15 amino acids. The CDR3 protein is CASRDDRAVQETQYF. Here the CDR3 DNA reads TGCGCCAGCAGAGACGACAGGGCTGTACAAGAGACCCAGTACTTC.

About this clone itself: One end of the junction does not line up with germline, which may come from a read error. This sequence joins TRBV19 and TRBJ2-5; TRBD1 is a possible D gene (5 bases). The CDR3 has 14 amino acids. Germline loops: CDR1 LNHDA, CDR2 SQIVND (reference sequence). The DNA for the CDR3 is TGTGCCAGTTCGATTTCAGGGAACCAAGTGACCCAGTACTTC. It specifies CASSISGNQVTQYF.

The CDR3: CASSREGTSGSRSYNEQFF. In DNA form, the CDR3 reads TGTGCCAGCAGTCGAGAGGGGACTAGCGGGTCCCGCTCCTACAATGAGCAGTTCTTC. The chain joins TRBV11-2 to TRBJ2-1; TRBD2 matches 12 bases. Germline V lookup: CDR1 SGHAT, CDR2 FQNNGV. The length of the CDR3 is 19 residues. V dropped 6 bases and J dropped 0; count of bases not matched to a gene: 12. The full variable domain, in which reference TRBV11-2 and TRBJ2-1 provide the parts outside the CDR3, is EAGVAQSPRYKIIEKRQSVAFWCNPISGHATLYWYQQILGQGPKLLIQFQNNGVVDDSQLPKDRFSAERLKGVDSTLKIQPAKLEDSAVYLCASSREGTSGSRSYNEQFFGPGTRLTVL.

The rearrangement joins TRBV5-1 to TRBJ2-1; 9 bases align to TRBD2. The CDR3 length is 16 residues. With 4 bases clipped from V and 8 bases from J, the junction kept 13 bases outside the gene matches. Germline CDR1 SGHRS, CDR2 YFSETQ. CDR3 coding DNA: TGCGCCAGCAGCAACAGACCAGCGGGAGGTATCGATGAGCAGTTCTTC. It is translated as CASSNRPAGGIDEQFF.

The rearrangement uses TRBV18 and TRBJ1-2; 10 bases map to TRBD1. The CDR3 runs to 15 residues. V trimming: 3 bases; J trimming: 4 bases; junction bases outside the gene matches: 5. Per the germline V gene, CDR1 is KGHSH and CDR2 is LQKENI. The CDR3 protein is CASSPKDRGTYGYTF. The CDR3 DNA reads TGTGCCAGCTCACCTAAGGACAGGGGGACCTATGGCTACACCTTC.

This chain connects TRBV29-1 to TRBJ2-1; D remains ambiguous. V was clipped by 3 bases and J by 5 bases, with 17 bases between them. CDR1 and CDR2 from the germline V gene are SQVTM and ANQGSEA. The CDR3 totals 15 residues. CDR3 region: CSVDPRKPGNNEQFF. The CDR3 coding sequence is TGCAGCGTTGACCCCCGGAAACCTGGAAACAATGAGCAGTTCTTC.

The J gene is TRBJ1-4, the V gene TRBV29-1, with TRBD1 matching 9 bases. Losses at the gene ends were 4 bases for V and 12 bases for J; bases not matched to a gene: 12. The CDR3 has 14 amino acids. CDR1 and CDR2 (germline): SQVTM, ANQGSEA. DNA for the CDR3: TGCAGCGTTGCACAAGGAGGGACAGGGACTGAACTGTTTTTT. Translated: CSVAQGGTGTELFF.

The chain carries TRBV5-5 and TRBJ1-2, with TRBD1 matching 10 bases. The germline gives CDR1 SGHKS, CDR2 YYEKEE (reference sequence). V lost 4 bases, J lost 4 bases, and 4 bases stayed unmatched. The CDR3 is 14 amino acids. CDR3: CASSPGQGGYGYTF. In nucleotides, the CDR3 is TGTGCCAGCAGCCCCGGACAGGGGGGCTATGGCTACACCTTC.

Turning to this clone: The sample contains more than one DNA sequence encoding this CDR3. The chain links TRBV28 to TRBJ1-3; D call uncertain. The CDR3 covers 12 residues. The germline CDR1 and CDR2 sequences are MDHEN and SYDVKM. Trimming left V 2 bases short and J 7 bases short, with 6 bases between. CDR3 residues: CASSLVGNTIYF. The CDR3, as DNA: TGTGCCAGCAGTTTAGTGGGGAACACCATATATTTT.

The chain is built from TRBV19 and TRBJ1-6; D call uncertain. The CDR3 totals 13 residues. Germline V gene sequence: CDR1 LNHDA, CDR2 SQIVND (reference sequence). V lost 5 bases and J 8 bases, leaving 10 bases between the germline ends. The CDR3 nucleotides are TGTGCCAGTAGTGGTCGTGTCTATTCACCCCTCCACTTT. It is translated as CASSGRVYSPLHF.

This sequence joins TRBV5-6 and TRBJ1-5, with D unclear. The V end lost 3 bases, the J end lost 3 bases, and 10 bases lay between the germline ends. The CDR3 runs to 14 residues. CDR1 and CDR2 (germline): SGHDT, YYEEEE. The CDR3 loop reads CASSWGANNQPQHF. CDR3 coding DNA: TGTGCCAGCAGCTGGGGAGCTAACAATCAGCCCCAGCATTTT.

CDR3 sequence (DNA): TGTGCCTGGAGTGTGGGTTTAGGGGGCATTACAGATACGCAGTATTTT. Translation gives CAWSVGLGGITDTQYF. V is TRBV30 and J is TRBJ2-3; TRBD1 agrees at 7 bases. Germline V gene data show CDR1 as GTSNPN and CDR2 as SVGIG (reference sequence). This CDR3 has 16 residues. The ends lost 0 bases at V and 3 bases at J; junction bases unmatched: 9.

This chain joins TRBV28 and TRBJ2-5; 14 bases agree with TRBD2. Per the germline V gene, CDR1 is MDHEN and CDR2 is SYDVKM. This CDR3 contains 15 residues. V gave up 5 bases and J gave up 4 bases; unmatched junction bases: 3. The CDR3 sequence is CASSQGLAGVETQYF. The CDR3 DNA reads as TGTGCCAGCAGTCAGGGACTAGCGGGAGTAGAGACCCAGTACTTC. The variable domain in full, with the rest retrieved from reference TRBV28 and TRBJ2-5, is DVKVTQSSRYLVKRTGEKVFLECVQDMDHENMFWYRQDPGLGLRLIYFSYDVKMKEKGDIPEGYSVSREKKERFSLILESASTNQTSMYLCASSQGLAGVETQYFGPGTRLLVL.

The V call is TRBV2, the J call TRBJ2-3; D remains unclear. Germline V lookup: CDR1 SNHLY, CDR2 FYNNEI. The CDR3 consists of 15 residues. Trimming left V 2 bases short and J 0 bases short, with 9 bases between. CDR3: CASSESSPSTDTQYF. The CDR3 nucleotides read TGTGCCAGCAGTGAAAGTAGTCCTAGCACAGATACGCAGTATTTT.

This sequence joins TRBV27 and TRBJ2-7; D may be TRBD2 (6 bases). The germline CDR1 and CDR2 sequences are MNHEY and SMNVEV (reference sequence). V was trimmed by 4 bases and J by 3 bases, leaving 16 bases between them. The CDR3 is 15 amino acids. This chain's CDR3 is CASSSLEGNLYEQYF. The CDR3 nucleotides read TGTGCCAGCAGTTCATTGGAGGGAAACCTCTACGAGCAGTACTTC.

The gene calls are TRBV2 and TRBJ2-1; D tentatively reads TRBD1 or TRBD2 (5 bases each). The V end was cut by 6 bases, the J end by 6 bases, with 12 bases between. The CDR3 covers 13 residues. Germline-derived CDR1 and CDR2 are SNHLY and FYNNEI. As DNA, the CDR3 is TGTGCCAGCAGGGACTCAGGGAGCAATGAGCAGTTCTTC. It codes for CASRDSGSNEQFF.

This chain joins TRBV28 and TRBJ1-4; D remains unclear. The CDR3 has 12 amino acids. The V gene lost 2 bases and the J gene lost 10 bases, with 8 bases spanning the gap. The V gene's germline CDR1 is MDHEN and CDR2 SYDVKM. For the CDR3, the DNA is TGTGCCAGCAGTTTAAGGGAGGCAAAACTGTTTTTT. It codes for CASSLREAKLFF.

A few counts support this clone. The chain employs TRBV4-2 and TRBJ1-1, with 7 bases matching TRBD1. Germline CDR1 reads LGHNA; CDR2 reads YNFKEQ. The V gene end was trimmed by 4 bases and the J gene end by 7 bases; junction bases not matched to a gene: 12. This CDR3 is built from 15 residues. For the CDR3, the DNA is TGTGCCAGCAGCCGCCCGAAACAGGGGATTGATGAAGCTTTCTTT. Its protein product is CASSRPKQGIDEAFF.

This chain links TRBV7-9 with TRBJ2-3; 10 bases align to TRBD2. J lost 5 bases, V lost 1 base, and 9 bases had no gene match. Germline CDR1 SEHNR, CDR2 FQNEAQ (reference sequence). The CDR3 has 17 residues. The CDR3 coding sequence is TGTGCCAGCAGCTTAGGGGCGAGCGGGAGGGCCTTAGATACGCAGTATTTT. It codes for CASSLGASGRALDTQYF. The full variable domain, with the rest looked up from reference TRBV7-9 and TRBJ2-3, is DTGVSQNPRHKITKRGQNVTFRCDPISEHNRLYWYRQTLGQGPEFLTYFQNEAQLEKSRLLSDRFSAERPKGSFSTLEIQRTEQGDSAMYLCASSLGASGRALDTQYFGPGTRLTVL.

This chain links TRBV7-2 with TRBJ2-4; 13 bases match TRBD2. CDR3 length: 14 residues. Germline V gene lookup returns CDR1 SGHTA and CDR2 FQGNSA. V lost 4 bases to trimming and J lost 8 bases; unmatched junction nucleotides: 2. The CDR3 region has the DNA TGTGCCAGCAGCTCCGGACTAGCGGGGGACATTCAGTACTTC. The encoded protein is CASSSGLAGDIQYF.

This chain links TRBV19 with TRBJ2-1, with 10 bases that match TRBD2. Per the germline V gene, CDR1 is LNHDA and CDR2 is SQIVND (reference sequence). Germline trimming cut 3 bases from V and 5 bases from J; bases unmatched to any gene: 10. The CDR3 length is 17 residues. The CDR3 nucleotides are TGTGCCAGTAGTATGGCCGGGAGCGGGAGGGGGGACAATGAGCAGTTCTTC. This encodes CASSMAGSGRGDNEQFF.

The V and J genes are TRBV14 and TRBJ2-1, with D possibly TRBD2 on 6 matching bases. The germline CDR1 and CDR2 sequences are SGHDN and FVKESK. Trimming removed 1 base at V and 3 bases at J, with 13 bases between. This CDR3 has 16 amino acids. The CDR3 DNA follows: TGTGCCAGCAGCCAAGTCCCCCGACTAGACTACAATGAGCAGTTCTTC. Translation: CASSQVPRLDYNEQFF.

Comments on this clone: Other DNA sequences of this sample code for an identical CDR3. This chain links TRBV11-2 with TRBJ1-3, with D unclear. The CDR3 sequence is 12 residues long. CDR1 is SGHAT and CDR2 is FQNNGV in the germline V gene. Trimming stripped 0 bases from V and 5 bases from J, with 2 bases between. In DNA form, the CDR3 reads TGTGCCAGCAGCTTAGATCGAAACACCATATATTTT. Its protein is CASSLDRNTIYF.

This chain connects TRBV6-6 to TRBJ1-4; tentative D call: TRBD1 (5 bases). This CDR3 region has 12 residues. The germline V gene has CDR1 MNHNY and CDR2 SVGAGI (reference sequence). Trimming took 9 bases from V and 8 from J, leaving 13 bases between them. Here the CDR3 DNA reads TGTGCCAGTGGGAGGGGTGGCGAAAAACTGTTTTTT. Translating gives CASGRGGEKLFF.

The chain has TRBV5-1 and TRBJ2-7; 7 nucleotides match TRBD2. The CDR3 has 15 residues. From germline, CDR1 is SGHRS and CDR2 YFSETQ. With V trimmed by 0 bases and J by 6 bases, 9 bases remained unmatched. The DNA of the CDR3 is TGCGCCAGCAGCTTGGCCGGCGCAGGGAGGGCCGAGCAGTACTTC. It specifies CASSLAGAGRAEQYF.

V and J are TRBV30 and TRBJ1-1, with D tentatively TRBD1 (6 bases). There are 13 residues in the CDR3. Trimming took off 2 bases at V and 10 bases at J, with 17 bases between the two ends. Germline-derived CDR1 and CDR2 are GTSNPN and SVGIG (reference sequence). This CDR3 reads CAWSPGGGRRAFF. Here the CDR3 DNA reads TGTGCCTGGAGTCCCGGGGGGGGGCGTAGAGCTTTCTTT.